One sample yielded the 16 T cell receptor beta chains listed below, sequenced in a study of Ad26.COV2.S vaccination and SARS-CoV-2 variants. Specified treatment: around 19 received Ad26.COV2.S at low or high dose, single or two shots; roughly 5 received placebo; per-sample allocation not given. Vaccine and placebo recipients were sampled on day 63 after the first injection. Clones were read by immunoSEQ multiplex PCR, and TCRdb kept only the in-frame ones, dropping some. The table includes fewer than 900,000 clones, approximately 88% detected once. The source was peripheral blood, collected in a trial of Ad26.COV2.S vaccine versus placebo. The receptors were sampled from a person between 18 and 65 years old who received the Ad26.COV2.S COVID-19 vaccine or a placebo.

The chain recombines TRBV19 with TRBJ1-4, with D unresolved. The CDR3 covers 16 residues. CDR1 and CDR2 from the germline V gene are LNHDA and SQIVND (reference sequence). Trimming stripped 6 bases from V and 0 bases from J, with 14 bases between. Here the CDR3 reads CASRRALLATNEKLFF. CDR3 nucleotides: TGTGCCAGTAGACGAGCTCTGCTTGCAACTAATGAAAAACTGTTTTTT. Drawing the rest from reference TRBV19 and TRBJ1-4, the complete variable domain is DGGITQSPKYLFRKEGQNVTLSCEQNLNHDAMYWYRQDPGQGLRLIYYSQIVNDFQKGDIAEGYSVSREKKESFPLTVTSAQKNPTAFYLCASRRALLATNEKLFFGSGTQLSVL.

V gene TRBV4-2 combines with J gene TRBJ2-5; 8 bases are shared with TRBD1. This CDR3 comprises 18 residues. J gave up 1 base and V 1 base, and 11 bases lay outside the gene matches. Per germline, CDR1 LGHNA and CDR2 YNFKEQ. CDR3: CASSQVGTGERGQETQYF. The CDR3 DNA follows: TGTGCCAGCAGCCAAGTAGGGACAGGCGAGAGGGGCCAAGAGACCCAGTACTTC.

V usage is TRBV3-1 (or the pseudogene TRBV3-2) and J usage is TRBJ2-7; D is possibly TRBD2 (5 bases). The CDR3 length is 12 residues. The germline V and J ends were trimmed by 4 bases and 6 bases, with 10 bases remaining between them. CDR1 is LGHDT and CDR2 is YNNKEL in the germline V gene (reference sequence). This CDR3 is CASSLRRGEQYF. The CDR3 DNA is TGTGCCAGCAGCCTAAGACGGGGCGAGCAGTACTTC.

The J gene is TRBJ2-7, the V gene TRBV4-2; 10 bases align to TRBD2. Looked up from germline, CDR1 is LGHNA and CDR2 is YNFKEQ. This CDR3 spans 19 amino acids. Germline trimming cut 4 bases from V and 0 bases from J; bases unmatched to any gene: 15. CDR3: CASSPYPPTSGAPSYEQYF. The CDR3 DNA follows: TGTGCCAGCAGCCCCTACCCCCCTACTAGCGGGGCACCCTCCTACGAGCAGTACTTC.

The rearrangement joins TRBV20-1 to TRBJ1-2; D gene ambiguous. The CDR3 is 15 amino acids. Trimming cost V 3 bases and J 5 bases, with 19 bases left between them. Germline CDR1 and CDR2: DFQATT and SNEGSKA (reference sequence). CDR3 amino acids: CSASIVGLLGYGYTF. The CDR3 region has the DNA TGCAGTGCTAGTATCGTAGGCCTGCTAGGGTATGGCTACACCTTC.

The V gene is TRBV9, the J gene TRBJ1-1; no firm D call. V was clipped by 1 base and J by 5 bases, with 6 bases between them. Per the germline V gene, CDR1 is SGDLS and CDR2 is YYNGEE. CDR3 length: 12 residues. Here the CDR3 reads CASSVSGTEAFF. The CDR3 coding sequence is TGTGCCAGCAGCGTATCCGGGACTGAAGCTTTCTTT.

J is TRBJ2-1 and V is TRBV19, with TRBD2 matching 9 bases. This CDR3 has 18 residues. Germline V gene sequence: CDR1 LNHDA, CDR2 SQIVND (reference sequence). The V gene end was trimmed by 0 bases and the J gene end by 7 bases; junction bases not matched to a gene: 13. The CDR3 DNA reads TGTGCCAGTAGTATAGATCCCTTTTCTCTAGCGGGAACTAATGAGCAGTTCTTC. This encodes CASSIDPFSLAGTNEQFF.

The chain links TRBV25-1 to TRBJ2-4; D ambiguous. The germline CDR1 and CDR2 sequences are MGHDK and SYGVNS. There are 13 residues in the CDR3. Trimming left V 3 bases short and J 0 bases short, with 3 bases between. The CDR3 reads CASSELAKNIQYF. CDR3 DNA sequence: TGTGCCAGCAGTGAGCTAGCCAAAAACATTCAGTACTTC.

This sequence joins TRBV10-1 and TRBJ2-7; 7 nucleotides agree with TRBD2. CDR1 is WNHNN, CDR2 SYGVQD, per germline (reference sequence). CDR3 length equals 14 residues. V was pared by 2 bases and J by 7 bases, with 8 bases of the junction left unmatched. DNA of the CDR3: TGCGCCAGCAGTGAGGCTAGCGGACCGGGGGAGCAGTACTTC. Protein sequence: CASSEASGPGEQYF.

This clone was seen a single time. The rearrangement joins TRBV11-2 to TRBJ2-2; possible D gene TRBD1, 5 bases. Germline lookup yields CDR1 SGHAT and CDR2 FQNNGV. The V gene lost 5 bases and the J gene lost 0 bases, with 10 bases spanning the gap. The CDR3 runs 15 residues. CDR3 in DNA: TGTGCCAGCAGCCACCAGGGATCGAACACCGGGGAGCTGTTTTTT. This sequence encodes CASSHQGSNTGELFF.

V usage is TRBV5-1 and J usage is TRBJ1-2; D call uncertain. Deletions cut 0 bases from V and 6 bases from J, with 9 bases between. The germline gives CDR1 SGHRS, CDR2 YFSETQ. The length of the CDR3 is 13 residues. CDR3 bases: TGCGCCAGCAGCTTGGTGACTGGCAATGGCTACACCTTC. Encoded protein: CASSLVTGNGYTF.

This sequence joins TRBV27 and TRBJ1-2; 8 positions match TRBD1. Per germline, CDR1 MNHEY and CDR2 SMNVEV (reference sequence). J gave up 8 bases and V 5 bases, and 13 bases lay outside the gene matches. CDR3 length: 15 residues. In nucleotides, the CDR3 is TGTGCCAGCAGTACCCCTAGGACAGGGCCCTCCGGCTACACCTTC. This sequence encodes CASSTPRTGPSGYTF.

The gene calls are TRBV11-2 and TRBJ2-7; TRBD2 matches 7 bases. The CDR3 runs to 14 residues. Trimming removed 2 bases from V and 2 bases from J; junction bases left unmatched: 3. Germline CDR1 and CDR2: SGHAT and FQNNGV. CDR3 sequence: CASSLLRGAYEQYF. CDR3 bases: TGTGCCAGCAGCTTACTACGGGGGGCCTACGAGCAGTACTTC.

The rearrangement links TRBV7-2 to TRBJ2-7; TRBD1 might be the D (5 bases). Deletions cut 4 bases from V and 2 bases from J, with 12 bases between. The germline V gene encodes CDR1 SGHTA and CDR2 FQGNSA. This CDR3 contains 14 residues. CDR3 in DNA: TGTGCCAGCAGCTCGGACATACTTGCCTACGAGCAGTACTTC. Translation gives CASSSDILAYEQYF.

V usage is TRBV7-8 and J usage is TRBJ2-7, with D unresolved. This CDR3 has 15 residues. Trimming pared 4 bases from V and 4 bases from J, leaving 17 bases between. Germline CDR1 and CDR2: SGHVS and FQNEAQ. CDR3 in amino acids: CASSSRPETRYEQYF. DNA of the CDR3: TGTGCCAGCAGCTCCCGACCCGAAACGAGGTACGAGCAGTACTTC.

In nucleotides, the CDR3 is TGTGCCAGCAGCTGGGGAGAGGTGCAGTACTTC. Protein: CASSWGEVQYF. The chain joins TRBV11-2 to TRBJ2-7, with D perhaps TRBD2 (5 bases). The length of the CDR3 is 11 residues. Germline V gene data show CDR1 as SGHAT and CDR2 as FQNNGV. V was shortened by 4 bases and J by 9 bases, with 10 bases between the two germline ends.